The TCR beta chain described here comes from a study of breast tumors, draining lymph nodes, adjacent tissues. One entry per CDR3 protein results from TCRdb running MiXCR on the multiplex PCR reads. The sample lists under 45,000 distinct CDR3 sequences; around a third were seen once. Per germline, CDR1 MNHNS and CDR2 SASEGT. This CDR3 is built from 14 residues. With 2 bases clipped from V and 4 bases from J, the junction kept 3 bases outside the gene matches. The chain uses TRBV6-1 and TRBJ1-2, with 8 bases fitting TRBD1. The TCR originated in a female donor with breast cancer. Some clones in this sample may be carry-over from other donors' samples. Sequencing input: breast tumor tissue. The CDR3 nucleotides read TGTGCCAGCAGTGAACCCACAGGGGGCTATGGCTACACCTTC. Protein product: CASSEPTGGYGYTF.